This T cell receptor beta chain came from a study of cytomegalovirus exposure and HLA in healthy donors (dated by TCRdb to between 2016 and 2019). Background for the entire study: The 550 to 750 repertoires of the first cohort and the 120 validation repertoires were produced on the same platform, according to a later analysis. To predict cytomegalovirus infection status, the study combined high-throughput TCR immunosequencing, statistical association of individual TCRs with disease status, and machine learning. The aim of the study was to test whether cataloging public T cell receptors could identify signatures of past pathogen exposure. Along with the approximately 650-subject first cohort, a separate validation cohort of around 110 different subjects was used. Points the paper makes about the study in general: A later analysis had no HLA typing for the validation cohort, so co-occurrence there was scored across all 130 or so repertoires. The authors suggested that the approach could potentially be generalized to other disease states and immunological phenotypes. A few of the identified cytomegalovirus-associated TCR beta chains were confirmed in vitro to be specific for cytomegalovirus antigens. In the study, 150 to 200 TCR beta chains were listed as associated with cytomegalovirus. In both the original and validation cohorts, the classifier was reported to diagnose cytomegalovirus status with high specificity and sensitivity. While some public TCRs were present in many individuals, most TCR sequences turned up only very rarely across donors. In a later analysis, TCRs clustered in the first cohort were found to also tend to co-occur in the approximately 120 validation repertoires, with 85% to 95% of cluster scores above 0.

The CDR3 has 15 amino acids, counting the end cysteine and phenylalanine. The retained sequence is limited to the CDR3, 45 bases, with the frame set at the first base. The germline V gene encodes CDR1 MNHNY and CDR2 SVGAGI (reference sequence). Unmatched junction bases come to 3, with V trimmed by 5 bases and J by 1 base. Worth noting for this clone: Which antigen it targets is not known. Per-base qualities were not stored, and no clone one base away is much larger.

Libraries were built with the immunoSEQ multiplex PCR assay. As for how the authors treated the data: To diagnose cytomegalovirus status from the catalog of TCR beta chain sequences, a statistical classification framework was built. TCRdb carries this immuneACCESS record with in-frame sequences only. Its versions omit some clonotypes, under half of them owing to an unresolved V gene in the studies checked, with the rest unexplained. V and J calls plus clone size are reproduced from that table; the DNA served to infer D and trimming. The sample records 120,000 or so clones, 89% of which are singletons. Approximately 1% of the sample comes from the top ten. Donors formed part of the validation cohort, which comprised about 130 subjects and was distinct from the first cohort of 666 subjects.

The sequencing sample was made of PBMCs. The chain employs TRBV6-6 and TRBJ2-2; 8 junctional bases match TRBD1. The TCR sequence derives from a young woman in good health and CMV-seronegative. The nucleotide sequence is TGTGCCAGCAGTCAGGGACAGGTGAACACCGGGGAGCTGTTTTTT. Its product reads: CASSQGQVNTGELFF.